This paragraph covers one T cell receptor (beta chain) sequence. Its antigen is as yet unknown. The record originates from a study of beta chain features in type 1 diabetes. Study as a whole: Patients were similar to healthy donors in age and gender (as well as in cell yields).

Study-level results: Shortening that was moderate but significant affected the TCRB CDR3s of Type 1 diabetes patients in all four CD4+ subsets. Shorter templates might be favored by PCR, and equally so in patients and in controls. When VDJ junctions were examined, type 1 diabetes patients showed fewer insertions and more deletions.

TCRB transcripts that were expressed got sequenced, as all of the isolated RNA had been reverse transcribed. Using immunoSEQ multiplex PCR, the repertoire was profiled, and TCRdb retains in-frame clones only, with some absent. The sample gives about 150,000 clones, less than 9.5% of which show up once; more than 0.75% is in the top ten. Trimming shortened V by 8 bases and J by 5 bases, and 18 bases separated the two germline ends. This CDR3 spans 13 amino acids. Germline CDR1 is GTSNPN and CDR2 is SVGIG (reference sequence). The chain joins TRBV30 to TRBJ2-5, with TRBD2 as a possible D gene (7 bases). The sample taken for sequencing was central memory CD4+ T cells from blood. This clonotype was obtained from a middle-aged woman with type 1 diabetes. The CDR3 loop reads CAHLGGGVETQYF. CDR3 nucleotides: TGTGCCCACTTAGGGGGGGGCGTGGAGACCCAGTACTTC.